A single sample gave rise to the 17 T cell receptor beta chains below, sequenced in a study of Ad26.COV2.S vaccination and SARS-CoV-2 variants. The treatment: 15 to 20 received Ad26.COV2.S at low or high dose, single or two shots; several received placebo; per-sample allocation not given. Samples were taken on day 63 after the first vaccine or placebo injection. The data were produced by immunoSEQ multiplex PCR, yet TCRdb's version contains in-frame clones alone and is incomplete. The sample consists of approximately 480,000 clones, 70% to 90% of them appearing once. The source was peripheral blood, collected in a trial of Ad26.COV2.S vaccine versus placebo. All receptors derive from a person between 18 and 60 years old who received the Ad26.COV2.S COVID-19 vaccine or a placebo.

The chain is built from TRBV5-4 and TRBJ1-1, with D tentatively TRBD1 (5 bases). V shed 4 bases and J shed 0 bases, with 13 bases lying between them. Germline-derived CDR1 and CDR2 are SGHNT and YYREEE (reference sequence). The CDR3 has 15 amino acids. Here the CDR3 DNA reads TGTGCCAGCAGCCCGACAGTACGCATGAACACTGAAGCTTTCTTT. It is translated as CASSPTVRMNTEAFF.

This chain connects TRBV6-2 or TRBV6-3 to TRBJ2-7; weak D call: TRBD2 (6 bases). The CDR3 is made up of 16 amino acids. Trimming pared 6 bases from V and 0 bases from J, leaving 18 bases between. In germline, CDR1 is MNHEY, CDR2 SVGEGT. Written as DNA, the CDR3 is TGTGCCAGCAGCCTTCCTCGGGACGGGAGCTCCTACGAGCAGTACTTC. Its translation: CASSLPRDGSSYEQYF.

The chain employs TRBV7-9 and TRBJ2-2; D remains ambiguous. The CDR3 totals 17 residues. Trimming took 3 bases from V and 0 from J, leaving 14 bases between them. Germline CDR1 and CDR2: SEHNR and FQNEAQ (reference sequence). Written as DNA, the CDR3 is TGTGCCAGCAGCTTCTCAGTTGCAACGACGAACACCGGGGAGCTGTTTTTT. This sequence encodes CASSFSVATTNTGELFF.

The rearrangement links TRBV29-1 to TRBJ2-5; D is ambiguous. The CDR3 has 12 amino acids. Trimming pared 4 bases from V and 0 bases from J, leaving 6 bases between. CDR1 is SQVTM and CDR2 is ANQGSEA in the germline V gene. Here the CDR3 reads CSVVRDQETQYF. Written as DNA, the CDR3 is TGCAGCGTTGTAAGGGACCAAGAGACCCAGTACTTC.

This chain connects TRBV19 to TRBJ1-2; 8 bases agree with TRBD1. V gave up 5 bases and J gave up 6 bases; unmatched junction bases: 8. The CDR3 runs 14 residues. The germline CDR1 and CDR2 sequences are LNHDA and SQIVND (reference sequence). CDR3 loop: CASSPTGQGDGYTF. The CDR3, as DNA: TGTGCCAGTAGTCCGACCGGACAGGGCGATGGCTACACCTTC.

V gene TRBV5-1 combines with J gene TRBJ1-4; D not certain. V shed 7 bases and J shed 4 bases, with 11 bases lying between them. Germline CDR1 reads SGHRS; CDR2 reads YFSETQ. CDR3 length: 13 residues. The CDR3 sequence: CASSPGVNEKLFF. The CDR3 nucleotides read TGCGCCAGCTCCCCTGGGGTTAATGAAAAACTGTTTTTT.

The rearrangement links TRBV28 to TRBJ2-3; 7 nucleotides line up with TRBD2. The CDR3 loop spans 16 amino acids. Germline CDR1 MDHEN, CDR2 SYDVKM. The V segment lost 6 bases and the J segment 0 bases; nucleotides outside the gene matches: 9. CDR3 loop: CASSSLSGRSTDTQYF. In DNA form, the CDR3 reads TGTGCCAGCAGCTCTCTTAGCGGGCGTAGCACAGATACGCAGTATTTT.

This chain uses TRBV9 with TRBJ2-2; D perhaps matches TRBD2 (6 bases). CDR1 is SGDLS and CDR2 is YYNGEE in the germline V gene. The CDR3 totals 14 residues. Trimming took off 6 bases at V and 3 bases at J, with 12 bases between the two ends. The CDR3 is CASTGGVDTGELFF. DNA of the CDR3: TGTGCCAGCACTGGAGGGGTGGACACCGGGGAGCTGTTTTTT.

The chain combines TRBV14 with TRBJ2-1; TRBD2 aligns across 12 bases. The CDR3 contains 16 residues. Germline CDR1 SGHDN, CDR2 FVKESK. The ends lost 3 bases at V and 7 bases at J; junction bases unmatched: 7. The CDR3 region is CASSHRSGTSGNEQFF. The DNA of the CDR3 is TGTGCCAGCAGCCACCGATCTGGGACTAGCGGGAATGAGCAGTTCTTC.

The rearrangement uses TRBV5-1 and TRBJ1-3; TRBD1 matches 7 bases. The CDR3 runs 16 residues. The junction had 5 bases not matched to a gene; V was cut back by 0 bases and J by 2 bases. CDR1 is SGHRS, CDR2 YFSETQ, per germline. CDR3 sequence (DNA): TGCGCCAGCAGCTTGGGTGACAGGGACGCTGGAAACACCATATATTTT. This gives the protein CASSLGDRDAGNTIYF.

The chain carries TRBV7-2 and TRBJ1-2; perhaps TRBD1 as D (5 bases). The ends were cut back, 8 bases at V and 1 base at J, with 17 bases in the middle. This CDR3 region has 15 residues. Germline CDR1 is SGHTA and CDR2 is FQGNSA. The CDR3 DNA reads TGTGCCAGCGGTATGGGGGGAGTATATAACTATGGCTACACCTTC. It codes for CASGMGGVYNYGYTF.

The chain joins TRBV19 to TRBJ1-5; 7 nucleotides align to TRBD1. This CDR3 is 15 amino acids long. CDR1 and CDR2 (germline): LNHDA, SQIVND (reference sequence). V dropped 1 base and J dropped 3; count of bases not matched to a gene: 3. The CDR3 reads CASSIAGGNNQPQHF. For the CDR3, the DNA is TGTGCCAGTAGTATAGCAGGGGGTAACAATCAGCCCCAGCATTTT.

V gene TRBV29-1 combines with J gene TRBJ2-3, with TRBD2 as a possible D gene (6 bases). CDR1 and CDR2 from the germline V gene are SQVTM and ANQGSEA. There are 13 residues in the CDR3. V lost 4 bases to trimming and J lost 2 bases, with 10 bases between them. CDR3 coding DNA: TGCAGCGTTGTGGAGGGATCCACAGATACGCAGTATTTT. This encodes CSVVEGSTDTQYF.

This clone came up once. J is TRBJ2-1 and V is TRBV4-1; possibly TRBD2 for D (5 bases). Germline V gives CDR1 MGHRA, CDR2 YSYEKL. The CDR3 spans 14 residues. V lost 5 bases and J lost 1, with 9 bases in between. CDR3 bases: TGCGCCAGCAGCTTGAGGGCTTCCTACAATGAGCAGTTCTTC. Translation gives CASSLRASYNEQFF.

The chain is built from TRBV14 and TRBJ1-2; D call uncertain. Trimming pared 2 bases from V and 6 bases from J, leaving 10 bases between. CDR1 and CDR2 (germline): SGHDN, FVKESK. The CDR3 extends over 13 amino acids. The CDR3 DNA reads TGTGCCAGCAGCCAACTAGGGAGAAATGGCTACACCTTC. Translation gives CASSQLGRNGYTF. The complete variable domain, with remaining parts taken from reference TRBV14 and TRBJ1-2, reads EAGVTQFPSHSVIEKGQTVTLRCDPISGHDNLYWYRRVMGKEIKFLLHFVKESKQDESGMPNNRFLAERTGGTYSTLKVQPAELEDSGVYFCASSQLGRNGYTFGSGTRLTVV.

This clone has more than one count but fewer than ten. V usage is TRBV7-2 and J usage is TRBJ1-1, with D possibly TRBD1 on 5 matching bases. The CDR3 runs to 15 residues. Trimming cost V 6 bases and J 1 base, with 15 bases left between them. Looked up from germline, CDR1 is SGHTA and CDR2 is FQGNSA. The CDR3, as DNA: TGTGCCAGCAGTCCCGGTCGGGGGGGGAACACTGAAGCTTTCTTT. It translates to CASSPGRGGNTEAFF.

This chain joins TRBV24-1 and TRBJ1-5; D remains ambiguous. CDR3 length: 13 residues. CDR1 is KGHDR, CDR2 SFDVKD, per germline. V lost 6 bases and J lost 4, with 9 bases in between. CDR3 sequence (DNA): TGTGCCACCAGTAGGGCGCAAAATCAGCCCCAGCATTTT. Translating gives CATSRAQNQPQHF.